These 20 T cell receptor beta chains were sequenced from one sample in a study of post-analysis software for immune sequencing data. Broader study findings: There were about 5 TRBV segments more frequent in patients than controls, and TRBV5-6, TRBV5-1 and TRBV20-1 were among them.

Included in the TCR beta cDNA libraries were unique molecular identifiers. TCRdb redid the calling of the PCR reads with MiXCR, one entry per CDR3 protein. The data show 820,000 or so distinct CDR3 sequences, 53% seen once. For these TCRs, the target antigens are not known. The sequencing input was blood. These receptors all come from a girl aged 5 to 17 with multiple sclerosis.

The chain employs TRBV5-1 and TRBJ2-7; TRBD1 or TRBD2 may be the D gene (5 bases each). The CDR3 length is 15 residues. Germline CDR1 and CDR2: SGHRS and YFSETQ. V lost 2 bases and J lost 2, with 14 bases in between. The CDR3 is CASSLTAGAPYEQYF. The CDR3 DNA follows: TGCGCCAGCAGCTTAACGGCCGGGGCGCCCTACGAGCAGTACTTC.

This clonotype was detected only a few times. The V and J genes are TRBV6-1 and TRBJ1-6; no clear D gene. The CDR3 consists of 17 residues. The V gene lost 6 bases and the J gene lost 0 bases, with 15 bases spanning the gap. Germline CDR1 MNHNS, CDR2 SASEGT. The CDR3, as DNA: TGTGCCAGCAGACTCAGTATGGAGAGCTCCTATAATTCACCCCTCCACTTT. It yields the protein CASRLSMESSYNSPLHF.

This chain connects TRBV29-1 to TRBJ1-2; a possible D gene is TRBD1 (6 bases). Looked up from germline, CDR1 is SQVTM and CDR2 is ANQGSEA. Trimming left V 3 bases short and J 6 bases short, with 14 bases between. CDR3 length: 13 amino acids. The CDR3 here is CSVDRGQGDGYTF. The CDR3 DNA is TGCAGCGTTGATCGGGGGCAGGGCGATGGCTACACCTTC.

The V gene is TRBV7-9, the J gene TRBJ2-5; 13 positions agree with TRBD2. This CDR3 comprises 15 residues. The germline V gene has CDR1 SEHNR and CDR2 FQNEAQ (reference sequence). After removal of 5 bases from V and 11 bases from J, the junction contained 11 bases not matched to a gene. This CDR3 is CASSGTSGKLLEQYF. As DNA, the CDR3 is TGTGCCAGCAGCGGGACTAGCGGGAAACTCCTAGAGCAGTACTTC.

The chain employs TRBV25-1 and TRBJ2-5; no clear D gene. The CDR3 length is 15 residues. Germline lookup yields CDR1 MGHDK and CDR2 SYGVNS. V was cut by 5 bases and J by 5 bases, with 18 bases left in between. CDR3 sequence: CASSLRSQLRETQYF. CDR3 sequence (DNA): TGTGCCAGCAGTCTCCGATCCCAGCTACGGGAGACCCAGTACTTC. The full variable domain, rest sourced from reference TRBV25-1 and TRBJ2-5, is EADIYQTPRYLVIGTGKKITLECSQTMGHDKMYWYQQDPGMELHLIHYSYGVNSTEKGDLSSESTVSRIRTEHFPLTLESARPSHTSQYLCASSLRSQLRETQYFGPGTRLLVL.

The CDR3 region has the DNA TGCAGTGCTCACCGGGACAGGGGGCTCGGTGGCTACACCTTC. It codes for CSAHRDRGLGGYTF. The rearrangement links TRBV20-1 to TRBJ1-2; 12 nucleotides agree with TRBD1. V trimming: 5 bases; J trimming: 7 bases; junction bases outside the gene matches: 8. Germline-derived CDR1 and CDR2 are DFQATT and SNEGSKA (reference sequence). The CDR3 has 14 residues.

This rearrangement joins TRBV29-1 to TRBJ2-5; either TRBD1 or TRBD2 may supply D (5 bases each). Per the germline V gene, CDR1 is SQVTM and CDR2 is ANQGSEA. The CDR3 covers 12 residues. The ends were cut back, 4 bases at V and 5 bases at J, with 11 bases in the middle. The chain's CDR3 is CSVVRGAETQYF. DNA of the CDR3: TGCAGCGTTGTGAGGGGCGCGGAGACCCAGTACTTC.

V gene TRBV12-3 or TRBV12-4 combines with J gene TRBJ2-6; perhaps TRBD2 as D (6 bases). The CDR3 extends over 15 amino acids. The germline V and J ends were trimmed by 8 bases and 0 bases, with 11 bases remaining between them. The CDR3 spells CASRDSPSGANVLTF. Written as DNA, the CDR3 is TGTGCCAGCCGGGACTCCCCCTCTGGGGCCAACGTCCTGACTTTC.

The chain joins TRBV15 to TRBJ2-4; possibly TRBD1 or TRBD2 for D (6 bases each). Germline lookup yields CDR1 LNHNV and CDR2 YYDKDF (reference sequence). V shed 6 bases and J shed 6 bases, with 15 bases lying between them. This CDR3 is built from 14 residues. CDR3: CATRLGGRGNIQYF. In nucleotides, the CDR3 is TGTGCCACCAGGTTGGGGGGCAGGGGAAACATTCAGTACTTC. Supplemented by reference TRBV15 and TRBJ2-4, the full variable domain reads DAMVIQNPRYQVTQFGKPVTLSCSQTLNHNVMYWYQQKSSQAPKLLFHYYDKDFNNEADTPDNFQSRRPNTSFCFLDIRSPGLGDTAMYLCATRLGGRGNIQYFGAGTRLSVL.

The chain uses TRBV7-9 and TRBJ2-7, with 7 bases fitting TRBD2. V was clipped by 8 bases and J by 5 bases; unmatched bases: 9. The germline V gene has CDR1 SEHNR and CDR2 FQNEAQ (reference sequence). The CDR3 contains 13 residues. CDR3 coding DNA: TGTGCCAGCTCTGAGACTAGCCTGCACGAGCAGTACTTC. Its protein product is CASSETSLHEQYF.

The J gene is TRBJ1-2, the V gene TRBV29-1; 12 positions agree with TRBD1. V lost 6 bases to trimming and J lost 8 bases; unmatched junction nucleotides: 10. Germline V lookup: CDR1 SQVTM, CDR2 ANQGSEA. The CDR3 is 14 amino acids. This chain's CDR3 is CSVGTGGEVRGYTF. The CDR3 bases are TGCAGCGTGGGGACAGGGGGCGAGGTGCGAGGCTACACCTTC. The full variable domain, rest sourced from reference TRBV29-1 and TRBJ1-2, is SAVISQKPSRDICQRGTSLTIQCQVDSQVTMMFWYRQQPGQSLTLIATANQGSEATYESGFVIDKFPISRPNLTFSTLTVSNMSPEDSSIYLCSVGTGGEVRGYTFGSGTRLTVV.

The CDR3 spells CASSLEGLHGYTF. DNA for the CDR3: TGCGCCAGCAGCTTGGAGGGGCTGCATGGCTACACCTTC. V is TRBV5-1 and J is TRBJ1-2, with a possible D match to TRBD1 (5 bases). The CDR3 loop spans 13 amino acids. Trimming shortened V by 0 bases and J by 6 bases, and 9 bases separated the two germline ends. Germline V gene sequence: CDR1 SGHRS, CDR2 YFSETQ.

This clonotype was picked up a small number of times. The V gene is TRBV20-1, the J gene TRBJ2-1; 11 positions match TRBD1. Germline loops: CDR1 DFQATT, CDR2 SNEGSKA (reference sequence). The trim removed 4 bases at V and 9 bases at J, leaving 5 bases unmatched. The CDR3 totals 13 residues. The CDR3 DNA reads TGCAGTGCTACCGGACAGGGGGCAGGTGAGCAGTTCTTC. This codes for CSATGQGAGEQFF.

This sequence joins TRBV6-5 and TRBJ2-5; 7 bases fit TRBD2. The assigned J gene may be wrong: the sequence end matches TRBJ2-7 better. The CDR3 sequence is 12 residues long. The germline V gene has CDR1 MNHEY and CDR2 SVGAGI. Here the CDR3 DNA reads TGTGCCAGCAGGGTAGGACTAGACGAGCAGTACTTC. Protein sequence: CASRVGLDEQYF.

CDR3 loop: CSARDRQNSPLHF. As DNA, the CDR3 is TGCAGTGCAAGGGACCGCCAGAATTCACCCCTCCACTTT. The chain recombines TRBV20-1 with TRBJ1-6, with D possibly matching TRBD1 (5 bases). CDR3 size: 13 residues. V gave up 6 bases and J gave up 7 bases, with 13 bases separating them. The germline V gene encodes CDR1 DFQATT and CDR2 SNEGSKA (reference sequence).

The CDR3 region has the DNA TGTGCCAGCAGCTTGGTAACGTACGAGGCGGGAGGGCCCTACAATGAGCAGTTCTTC. Residues: CASSLVTYEAGGPYNEQFF. The rearrangement links TRBV5-5 to TRBJ2-1, with 9 bases aligning to TRBD2. CDR1 is SGHKS and CDR2 is YYEKEE in the germline V gene (reference sequence). This CDR3 is built from 19 residues. Unmatched junction bases numbered 12, after V lost 0 bases and J lost 2 bases.

The chain uses TRBV2 and TRBJ1-5, with a tentative D call TRBD1 (6 bases). The CDR3 has 15 residues. The germline CDR1 and CDR2 sequences are SNHLY and FYNNEI. The V end was cut by 3 bases, the J end by 5 bases, with 14 bases between. Written as DNA, the CDR3 is TGTGCCAGCAGTGATCCGGGGACACCCGATCAGCCCCAGCATTTT. It specifies CASSDPGTPDQPQHF.

This rearrangement joins TRBV13 to TRBJ2-7; D gene ambiguous. The CDR3 is made up of 15 amino acids. The ends were cut back, 3 bases at V and 2 bases at J, with 14 bases in the middle. Germline V gene sequence: CDR1 PRHDT, CDR2 FYEKMQ (reference sequence). The CDR3 reads CASSFLLHATYEQYF. In nucleotides, the CDR3 is TGTGCCAGCAGCTTCCTCTTACACGCTACCTACGAGCAGTACTTC.

The chain recombines TRBV3-1 with TRBJ2-1, with 10 bases identical to TRBD1. Germline V lookup: CDR1 LGHDT, CDR2 YNNKEL (reference sequence). CDR3 length equals 15 residues. Germline trimming cut 0 bases from V and 7 bases from J; bases unmatched to any gene: 3. The CDR3 region is CASSQERTGGNEQFF. In DNA, the CDR3 is TGTGCCAGCAGCCAAGAGAGGACAGGGGGTAATGAGCAGTTCTTC.

The gene calls are TRBV27 and TRBJ2-1; TRBD1 agrees at 10 bases. The V and J ends lost 5 bases and 5 bases, in that order; junction bases with no gene match: 6. From germline, CDR1 is MNHEY and CDR2 SMNVEV (reference sequence). The CDR3 contains 15 residues. The CDR3, as DNA: TGTGCCAGCAGTGAGGGACAGGGGTCTCACAATGAGCAGTTCTTC. Its translation is CASSEGQGSHNEQFF.